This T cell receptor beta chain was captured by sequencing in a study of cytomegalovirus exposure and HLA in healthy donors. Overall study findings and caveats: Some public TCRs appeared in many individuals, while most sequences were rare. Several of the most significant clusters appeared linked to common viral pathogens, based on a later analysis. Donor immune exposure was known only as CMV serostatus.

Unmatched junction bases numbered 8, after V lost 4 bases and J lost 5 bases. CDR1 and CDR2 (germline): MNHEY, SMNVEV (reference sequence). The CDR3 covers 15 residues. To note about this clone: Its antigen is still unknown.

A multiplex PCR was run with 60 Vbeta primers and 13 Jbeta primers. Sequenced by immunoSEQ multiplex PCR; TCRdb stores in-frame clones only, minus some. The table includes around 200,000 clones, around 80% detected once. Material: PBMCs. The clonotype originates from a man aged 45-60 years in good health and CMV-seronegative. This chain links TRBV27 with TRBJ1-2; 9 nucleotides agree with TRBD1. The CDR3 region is CASSSHRTGAYGYTF. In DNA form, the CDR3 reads TGTGCCAGCAGTTCCCACCGGACAGGGGCTTATGGCTACACCTTC.